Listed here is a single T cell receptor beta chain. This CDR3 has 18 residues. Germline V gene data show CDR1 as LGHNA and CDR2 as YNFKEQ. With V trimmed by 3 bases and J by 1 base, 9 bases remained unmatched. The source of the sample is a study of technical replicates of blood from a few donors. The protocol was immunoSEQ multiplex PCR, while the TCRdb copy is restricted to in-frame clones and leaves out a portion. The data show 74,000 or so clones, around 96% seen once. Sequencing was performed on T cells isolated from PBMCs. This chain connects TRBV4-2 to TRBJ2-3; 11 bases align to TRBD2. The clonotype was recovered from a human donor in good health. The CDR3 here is CASSHERLAGFGTDTQYF. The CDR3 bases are TGTGCCAGCAGCCACGAGCGACTAGCGGGGTTTGGCACAGATACGCAGTATTTT.